This T cell receptor (beta chain) was obtained from a study of beta chain features in type 1 diabetes. In regard to this clone: Its antigen remains unknown.

Whole-study results and caveats: PCR might favor shorter templates, equally in patients and controls. Shortening of TCRB CDR3s, moderate but significant, appeared in all four CD4+ subsets of Type 1 diabetes patients. Lower insertion and higher deletion counts appeared at VDJ junctions in type 1 diabetes patients.

With V trimmed by 5 bases and J by 0 bases, 5 bases remained unmatched. Germline CDR1 is KGHSH and CDR2 is LQKENI. CDR3 size: 15 residues. Reverse transcription of all isolated RNA meant that expressed TCRB transcripts were sequenced. TCRdb's table, derived via immunoSEQ multiplex PCR, lists solely in-frame clones and lacks some. The sample carries almost 350,000 clones, about a tenth recorded once. The authors sorted CD4+ naive, central memory, regulatory and stem cell-like memory cells via CD45RO/CCR7/CD25/CD127/CD95/CD27. This receptor was taken from a man aged 25 to 45 with type 1 diabetes. The gene calls are TRBV18 and TRBJ2-7, with 9 bases aligning to TRBD1. Source material: central memory CD4+ T cells from blood. The CDR3, as DNA: TGTGCCAGCTCAGAACAGGGGGCGAGCTCCTACGAGCAGTACTTC. Translated: CASSEQGASSYEQYF. The whole variable domain, filled in from reference TRBV18 and TRBJ2-7, reads NAGVMQNPRHLVRRRGQEARLRCSPMKGHSHVYWYRQLPEEGLKFMVYLQKENIIDESGMPKERFSAEFPKEGPSILRIQQVVRGDSAAYFCASSEQGASSYEQYFGPGTRLTVT.